The clone carrying this T cell receptor (beta chain) was seen ten or more times. One end of the junction does not line up with germline, which may come from a read error. The sample comes from a study of T cells after yellow fever vaccination. The CDR3 contains 13 residues. Germline V CDR1 and CDR2: SSHAT, FNYEAQ (reference sequence). TCRdb analysed the 5' RACE reads with MiXCR anew, one entry per CDR3 protein. The sample has a few hundred thousand distinct CDR3 sequences; around 3.9% are singletons. The material was PBMCs, obtained 5 days after the yellow fever booster vaccination. The source is a man aged 18-30 years who received the YFV17D yellow fever vaccine. This sequence joins TRBV7-7 and TRBJ2-5, with D uncertain. CDR3 bases: TGTGCTAGCAGCTTAGAACGGTGGGAGACCCAGTACTTC. Its translation is CASSLERWETQYF.